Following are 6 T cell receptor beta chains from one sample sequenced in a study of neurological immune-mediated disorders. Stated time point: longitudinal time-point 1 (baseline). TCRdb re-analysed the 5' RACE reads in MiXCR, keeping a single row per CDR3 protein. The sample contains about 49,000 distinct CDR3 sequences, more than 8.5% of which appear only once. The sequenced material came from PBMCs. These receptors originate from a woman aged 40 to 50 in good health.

CDR3 coding DNA: TGCAGTGCTAGAGAAGGGGACAGCTCGGGGGACCCTATATATTTT. As protein: CSAREGDSSGDPIYF. The chain employs TRBV20-1 and TRBJ1-3; 7 nucleotides agree with TRBD1. Germline CDR1 is DFQATT and CDR2 is SNEGSKA (reference sequence). The CDR3 runs 15 residues. Germline trimming cut 0 bases from V and 13 bases from J; bases unmatched to any gene: 15.

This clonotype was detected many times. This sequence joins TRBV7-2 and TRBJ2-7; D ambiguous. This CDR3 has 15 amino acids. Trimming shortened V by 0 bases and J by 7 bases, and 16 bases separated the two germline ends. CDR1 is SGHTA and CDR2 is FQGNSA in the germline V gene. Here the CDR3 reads CASSLAGAGLGEQYF. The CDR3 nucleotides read TGTGCCAGCAGCTTAGCCGGTGCAGGCCTGGGAGAGCAGTACTTC. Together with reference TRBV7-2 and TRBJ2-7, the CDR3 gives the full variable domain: GAGVSQSPSNKVTEKGKDVELRCDPISGHTALYWYRQSLGQGLEFLIYFQGNSAPDKSGLPSDRFSAERTGGSVSTLTIQRTQQEDSAVYLCASSLAGAGLGEQYFGPGTRLTVT.

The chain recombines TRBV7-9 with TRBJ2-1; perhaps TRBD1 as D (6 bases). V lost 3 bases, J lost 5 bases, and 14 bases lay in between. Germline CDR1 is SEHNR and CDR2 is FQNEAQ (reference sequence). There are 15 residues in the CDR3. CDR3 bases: TGTGCCAGCAGCTTGAGACAGGATCTGGACAATGAGCAGTTCTTC. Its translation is CASSLRQDLDNEQFF. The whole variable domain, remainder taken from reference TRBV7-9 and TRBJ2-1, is DTGVSQNPRHKITKRGQNVTFRCDPISEHNRLYWYRQTLGQGPEFLTYFQNEAQLEKSRLLSDRFSAERPKGSFSTLEIQRTEQGDSAMYLCASSLRQDLDNEQFFGPGTRLTVL.

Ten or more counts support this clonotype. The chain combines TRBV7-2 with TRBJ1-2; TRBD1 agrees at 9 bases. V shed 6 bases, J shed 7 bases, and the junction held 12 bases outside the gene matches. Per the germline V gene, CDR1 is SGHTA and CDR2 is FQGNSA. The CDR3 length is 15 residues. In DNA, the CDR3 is TGTGCCAGCAGTTATGTACAGGGGGCATTTTTTGGCTACACCTTC. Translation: CASSYVQGAFFGYTF.

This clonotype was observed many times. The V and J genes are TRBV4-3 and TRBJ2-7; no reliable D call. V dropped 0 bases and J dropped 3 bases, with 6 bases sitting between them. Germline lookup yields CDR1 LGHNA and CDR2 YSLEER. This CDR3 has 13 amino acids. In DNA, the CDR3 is TGCGCCAGCAGCCAAGAGCTCTTCTACGAGCAGTACTTC. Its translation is CASSQELFYEQYF.

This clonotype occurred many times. CDR3 DNA: TGTGCCAGCAAGACAGAATTGAACACTGAAGCTTTCTTT. This codes for CASKTELNTEAFF. V usage is TRBV6-2 or TRBV6-3 and J usage is TRBJ1-1; the D gene is possibly TRBD1 (5 bases). The CDR3 is 13 residues long. Germline CDR1 and CDR2: MNHEY and SVGEGT. Trimming shortened V by 7 bases and J by 0 bases, and 9 bases separated the two germline ends.